This T cell receptor beta chain was sequenced in a study of cytomegalovirus exposure and HLA in healthy donors. Findings of the study overall: A list of about 160 TCR beta chains associated with cytomegalovirus was given.

This clone was counted once. The antigen is unknown. A multiplex PCR was run with 60 Vbeta primers and 13 Jbeta primers. TCRdb's table, derived via immunoSEQ multiplex PCR, lists solely in-frame clones and lacks some. The sample includes some 69,000 clones, approximately 79% seen only once; the top ten take less than 3.5%. The clonotype was recovered from a woman aged 25 to 39 in good health and CMV-seronegative. The sample was PBMCs.

The CDR3 sequence is CASSEEGNQPQHF. In DNA, the CDR3 is TGTGCCAGCAGCGAGGAGGGCAATCAGCCCCAGCATTTT. This chain links TRBV9 with TRBJ1-5, with no clear D. Trimming left V 3 bases short and J 2 bases short, with 6 bases between. The CDR3 loop spans 13 amino acids. Germline values: CDR1 SGDLS, CDR2 YYNGEE.